This is a list of T cell receptor beta chains from one sample in a study of chemoradiotherapy in HPV16-positive cancers. Clones were sequenced by immunoSEQ multiplex PCR, and TCRdb holds only the in-frame ones, with some missing. The sample lists 15,000 or so clones; roughly 93% were seen once. The material was blood, obtained from a patient who underwent chemoradiotherapy. All receptors derive from a human donor with HPV-associated anogenital cancer. Each CDR3 is given with its conserved first and last residue. The order of the fields is D gene, V gene, clone size, J gene, CDR3 DNA, CDR3 protein. The D gene is left open where the match is weak. Clone size is not always given. Where it is, it says once, few, many or a class for expanded clones.

-	TRBV4-1	-	TRBJ2-5	TGCGCCAGCAGCTACGACTCGTGGGGGGCGGCAGAGACCCAGTACTTC	CASSYDSWGAAETQYF
-	TRBV7-4	once	TRBJ1-6	TGTGCCAGCAGCTCAAGGAAATGGGAGCGGTCCTATAATTCACCCCTCCACTTT	CASSSRKWERSYNSPLHF
-	TRBV10-3	-	TRBJ1-1	TGTGCCATCGCAAAGGACAGCTTCACTGAAGCTTTCTTT	CAIAKDSFTEAFF
TRBD2	TRBV5-1	-	TRBJ2-3	TGCGCCAGCAGCCCTACTAGCGGGGGGCCGAAGTATTTT	CASSPTSGGPKYF
-	TRBV15	-	TRBJ1-5	TGTGCCACCAGCAGAGATCCTCGGGGTAGGAGCAATCAGCCCCAGCATTTT	CATSRDPRGRSNQPQHF
TRBD1	TRBV10-3	-	TRBJ1-2	TGTGCCATCAGCTACGGGCAGGGGGCGGACTATGGCTACACCTTC	CAISYGQGADYGYTF
-	TRBV7-2	-	TRBJ1-5	TGTGCCAGCAGCGCCCAGGGCCTGAGCAATCAGCCCCAGCATTTT	CASSAQGLSNQPQHF
-	TRBV11-1	-	TRBJ1-4	TGTGCCAGCAGCTCGGGGGTATACGAAAAACTGTTTTTT	CASSSGVYEKLFF
-	TRBV18	-	TRBJ2-2	TGTGCCAGCTCACCCCGGGATCGGGAGCTGTTTTTT	CASSPRDRELFF
-	TRBV7-2	-	TRBJ2-3	TGTGCCAGCAGCTTACAATCAGGGAGCACAGATACGCAGTATTTT	CASSLQSGSTDTQYF
-	TRBV5-8	-	TRBJ2-2	TGTGCCAGCAGCTTGGGGCAGGGCTTCACCGGGGAGCTGTTTTTT	CASSLGQGFTGELFF
TRBD2	TRBV19	-	TRBJ2-7	TGTGCCAGTAGCCCCACTAGCGTCGGTCCCTACGAGCAGTACTTC	CASSPTSVGPYEQYF
TRBD2	TRBV6-1	-	TRBJ2-5	TGTGCCAGCAGTGAAGGAGCGGGGGCCCCCTTGTCCCAGTACTTC	CASSEGAGAPLSQYF
-	TRBV21-1	-	TRBJ2-1	TGTGCCAGCAGCAACGGTTGGGAGGATGAGCAGTTCTTC	CASSNGWEDEQFF
-	TRBV19	-	TRBJ1-4	TGTGCCAGTAGTATAAGGCCCCGAGCGGAAAAACTGTTTTTT	CASSIRPRAEKLFF
-	TRBV11-1	-	TRBJ1-2	TGTGCCAGCAGCATTACAGGGTTACCCTATGGCTACACCTTC	CASSITGLPYGYTF
TRBD1	TRBV19	-	TRBJ1-6	TGTGCCAGCTCTGACAGGGGCAATCCACCCCTCCACTTT	CASSDRGNPPLHF
-	TRBV7-3	once	TRBJ1-1	TGTGCCAGCAGCTACGACGGACGTAACACTGAAGCTTTCTTT	CASSYDGRNTEAFF
TRBD1	TRBV18	-	TRBJ2-7	TGTGCCAGCTCACCTATAGGACAGGGGGCAGACGAGCAGTACTTC	CASSPIGQGADEQYF
-	TRBV5-4	-	TRBJ2-3	TGTGCCAGCCCCGAAGAGGGGAAGACAGATACGCAGTATTTT	CASPEEGKTDTQYF